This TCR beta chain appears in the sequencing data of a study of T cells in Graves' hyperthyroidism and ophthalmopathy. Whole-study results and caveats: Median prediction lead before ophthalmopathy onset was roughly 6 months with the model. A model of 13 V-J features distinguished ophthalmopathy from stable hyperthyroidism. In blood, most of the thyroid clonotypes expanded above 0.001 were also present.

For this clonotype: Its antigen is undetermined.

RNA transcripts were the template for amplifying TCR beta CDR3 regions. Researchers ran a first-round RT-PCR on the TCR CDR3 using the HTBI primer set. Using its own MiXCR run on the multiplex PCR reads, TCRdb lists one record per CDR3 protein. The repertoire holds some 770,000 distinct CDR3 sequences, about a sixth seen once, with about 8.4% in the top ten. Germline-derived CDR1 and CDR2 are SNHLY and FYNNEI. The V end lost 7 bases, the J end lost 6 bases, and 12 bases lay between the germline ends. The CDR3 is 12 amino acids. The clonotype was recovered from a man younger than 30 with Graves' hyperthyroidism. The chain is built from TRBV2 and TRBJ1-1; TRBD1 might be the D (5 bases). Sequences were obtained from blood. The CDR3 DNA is TGTGCCAGCAATAAGGGGCGTTCTGAAGCTTTCTTT. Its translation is CASNKGRSEAFF.